This T cell receptor (beta chain) is drawn from a study of CD8+CD57+ T cells in acquired aplastic anemia. TCR beta VDJ and CDR3 profiling used genomic DNA as template. Each CDR3 protein is one row after TCRdb ran MiXCR on the reads. The sample contains approximately 200,000 distinct CDR3 sequences, 61% of which appear only once. As to this clonotype: No antigen is known for it. Compared with germline, one end of the junction differs, possibly owing to a read error.

The CDR3 covers 14 residues. Germline lookup yields CDR1 SNHLY and CDR2 FYNNEI. Findings and limits, study-wide: Patients and controls were found to share approximately 31 CD8+ CDR3 sequences.

What was sequenced was sorted CD4+, CD8+, or CD8+CD57+ T cells (not recorded which) from PBMCs. This TCR was recovered from a human donor in good health. This chain links TRBV2 with TRBJ1-1; possible D gene TRBD1, 5 bases. This CDR3 reads CASGETDANTEAFF. For the CDR3, the DNA is TGTGCCAGCGGTGAGACAGATGCGAACACTGAAGCTTTCTTT.